This TCR beta chain was captured by sequencing in a study of blood T cell repertoires in COVID-19. Generated by immunoSEQ multiplex PCR, the TCRdb table keeps only in-frame clones and is missing some. Of 280,000 or so clones listed, roughly nine tenths are singletons. The CDR3 length is 15 residues. CDR1 is SNHLY, CDR2 FYNNEI, per germline. The V gene lost 4 bases and the J gene lost 4 bases, with 13 bases spanning the gap. This TCR came from a woman aged 40 to 55 who had recovered from COVID-19. Sequenced material: PBMCs or T cells enriched from blood (not recorded which). The genes are TRBV2 and TRBJ1-4, with D possibly matching TRBD1 (6 bases). CDR3 region: CASSATGFGNEKLFF. The CDR3 bases are TGTGCCAGCAGTGCAACAGGGTTTGGTAATGAAAAACTGTTTTTT.